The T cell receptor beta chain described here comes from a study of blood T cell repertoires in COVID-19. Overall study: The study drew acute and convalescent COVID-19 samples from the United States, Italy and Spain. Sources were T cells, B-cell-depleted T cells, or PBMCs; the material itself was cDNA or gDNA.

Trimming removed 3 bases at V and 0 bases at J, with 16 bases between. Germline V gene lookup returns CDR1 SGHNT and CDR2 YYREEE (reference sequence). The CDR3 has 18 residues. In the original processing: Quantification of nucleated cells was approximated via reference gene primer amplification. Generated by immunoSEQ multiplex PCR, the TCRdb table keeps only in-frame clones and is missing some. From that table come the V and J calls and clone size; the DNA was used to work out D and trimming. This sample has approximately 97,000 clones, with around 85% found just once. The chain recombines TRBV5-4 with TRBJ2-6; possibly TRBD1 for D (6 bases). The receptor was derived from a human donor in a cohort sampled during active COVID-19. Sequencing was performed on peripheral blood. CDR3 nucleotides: TGTGCCAGCAGCTCAGGACAGAATGGGAACTCTGGGGCCAACGTCCTGACTTTC. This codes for CASSSGQNGNSGANVLTF. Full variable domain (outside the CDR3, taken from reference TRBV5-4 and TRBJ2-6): ETGVTQSPTHLIKTRGQQVTLRCSSQSGHNTVSWYQQALGQGPQFIFQYYREEENGRGNFPPRFSGLQFPNYSSELNVNALELDDSALYLCASSSGQNGNSGANVLTFGAGSRLTVL.